The next 17 T cell receptor beta chains were all read from a single sample in a study of OX40 agonist ivuxolimab in advanced cancers. The repertoire was sequenced with immunoSEQ multiplex PCR; TCRdb's copy has only in-frame clones and lacks some. The profile shows about 73,000 clones, more than 75% of them singletons. The source was CD4+ or CD8+ T cells sorted from blood, collected in a trial of the OX40 agonist ivuxolimab. The receptor set was obtained from an adult with an advanced solid tumor such as melanoma, head and neck, liver or kidney cancer.

There are a few counts of this clone. The rearrangement links TRBV6-1 to TRBJ1-5, with D tentatively TRBD1 (5 bases). Germline V CDR1 and CDR2: MNHNS, SASEGT. V was pared by 6 bases and J by 2 bases, with 11 bases between. CDR3 length equals 14 residues. The CDR3 region is CASSPQQGNQPQHF. The DNA for the CDR3 is TGTGCCAGCAGCCCTCAACAGGGCAATCAGCCCCAGCATTTT.

The rearrangement joins TRBV5-4 to TRBJ1-1; D uncertain. The CDR3 has 12 amino acids. Per the germline V gene, CDR1 is SGHNT and CDR2 is YYREEE (reference sequence). The germline V and J ends were trimmed by 1 base and 0 bases, with 1 base remaining between them. The CDR3 DNA reads TGTGCCAGCAGCTTGATGAACACTGAAGCTTTCTTT. Its translation: CASSLMNTEAFF.

The chain has TRBV5-1 and TRBJ1-5; maybe TRBD1 (6 bases). The CDR3 extends over 14 amino acids. CDR1 is SGHRS and CDR2 is YFSETQ in the germline V gene. Trimming left V 1 base short and J 6 bases short, with 11 bases between. This CDR3 is CASSLRGGGQPQHF. The CDR3 DNA reads as TGCGCCAGCAGCTTGAGGGGGGGCGGTCAGCCCCAGCATTTT. The full variable domain, its missing parts supplied by reference TRBV5-1 and TRBJ1-5, is KAGVTQTPRYLIKTRGQQVTLSCSPISGHRSVSWYQQTPGQGLQFLFEYFSETQRNKGNFPGRFSGRQFSNSRSEMNVSTLELGDSALYLCASSLRGGGQPQHFGDGTRLSIL.

CDR3 nucleotide sequence: TGCGCCAGCAGCTCGGGACCCTCTAATGAAAAACTGTTTTTT. This translates into CASSSGPSNEKLFF. The chain links TRBV5-1 to TRBJ1-4; maybe TRBD1 (5 bases). Deletions cut 3 bases from V and 3 bases from J, with 9 bases between. This CDR3 region has 14 residues. Germline V gene sequence: CDR1 SGHRS, CDR2 YFSETQ. The full variable domain, with the rest looked up from reference TRBV5-1 and TRBJ1-4, is KAGVTQTPRYLIKTRGQQVTLSCSPISGHRSVSWYQQTPGQGLQFLFEYFSETQRNKGNFPGRFSGRQFSNSRSEMNVSTLELGDSALYLCASSSGPSNEKLFFGSGTQLSVL.

A single count supports this clone. The chain combines TRBV9 with TRBJ1-6; weak D call: TRBD1 (6 bases). CDR3 size: 15 residues. V dropped 1 base and J dropped 7 bases, with 12 bases sitting between them. Germline V gene data show CDR1 as SGDLS and CDR2 as YYNGEE. The CDR3 sequence: CASSVLTGRNSPLHF. CDR3 sequence (DNA): TGTGCCAGCAGCGTACTTACAGGGCGAAATTCACCCCTCCACTTT.

The V call is TRBV5-1, the J call TRBJ2-2; 9 nucleotides match TRBD1. The CDR3 sequence is 16 residues long. Germline CDR1 reads SGHRS; CDR2 reads YFSETQ. Germline trimming cut 4 bases from V and 3 bases from J; bases unmatched to any gene: 7. As DNA, the CDR3 is TGCGCCAGCAGCCATGGGGACAGGGAGGACACCGGGGAGCTGTTTTTT. Translating gives CASSHGDREDTGELFF.

The chain links TRBV7-2 to TRBJ2-1, with 13 bases identical to TRBD2. The CDR3 runs 15 residues. Germline CDR1 reads SGHTA; CDR2 reads FQGNSA. Trimming took 5 bases from V and 6 from J; bases not matched to a gene: 4. The CDR3 coding sequence is TGTGCCAGCAGCGCCGGGACTAGCGGGACCAATGAGCAGTTCTTC. Amino acid sequence: CASSAGTSGTNEQFF.

The chain recombines TRBV28 with TRBJ2-7; no clear D. V lost 5 bases, J lost 5 bases, and 7 bases lay in between. There are 11 residues in the CDR3. Germline values: CDR1 MDHEN, CDR2 SYDVKM. The CDR3 region is CASSPRNEQYF. CDR3 coding DNA: TGTGCCAGCAGTCCTCGAAACGAGCAGTACTTC.

The chain couples TRBV6-6 to TRBJ1-6; D perhaps matches TRBD1 (5 bases). The CDR3 sequence is 13 residues long. Germline CDR1 MNHNY, CDR2 SVGAGI (reference sequence). V was trimmed by 9 bases and J by 9 bases, leaving 15 bases between them. In DNA, the CDR3 is TGTGCCAGTATGGGGGAGCGTCCTTCACCCCTCCACTTT. The encoded protein is CASMGERPSPLHF.

V usage is TRBV6-4 and J usage is TRBJ2-1, with 10 bases fitting TRBD2. This CDR3 contains 15 residues. The germline V gene encodes CDR1 MRHNA and CDR2 SNTAGT. Trimming at V came to 5 bases and at J to 6 bases, leaving 7 bases not matched to a gene. The CDR3 coding sequence is TGTGCCAGCAGTTTGGCTAGCGGGAGAATCAATGAGCAGTTCTTC. As protein: CASSLASGRINEQFF.

The chain has TRBV18 and TRBJ1-2; 8 nucleotides align to TRBD1. With 2 bases clipped from V and 0 bases from J, the junction kept 11 bases outside the gene matches. Germline V gene data show CDR1 as KGHSH and CDR2 as LQKENI. The CDR3 covers 18 residues. The CDR3 DNA sequence: TGTGCCAGCTCACCAGTTGCAGGACAGGGTTCTCCTAACTATGGCTACACCTTC. Its translation: CASSPVAGQGSPNYGYTF.

The V call is TRBV6-5, the J call TRBJ1-4, with 8 bases fitting TRBD1. The V gene's germline CDR1 is MNHEY and CDR2 SVGAGI. The length of the CDR3 is 14 residues. V shed 6 bases, J shed 4 bases, and the junction held 4 bases outside the gene matches. DNA of the CDR3: TGTGCCAGCAGAGGACAGGGTGGTAATGAAAAACTGTTTTTT. This translates into CASRGQGGNEKLFF.

This clone has a handful of counts. This chain links TRBV7-9 with TRBJ1-1; D not resolved. CDR3 length: 14 amino acids. V was trimmed by 5 bases and J by 5 bases, leaving 15 bases between them. The V gene's germline CDR1 is SEHNR and CDR2 FQNEAQ (reference sequence). The CDR3, as DNA: TGTGCCAGCAGCCGGCCCGAGGGAAAGACTGAAGCTTTCTTT. It translates to CASSRPEGKTEAFF.

The rearrangement joins TRBV9 to TRBJ2-7, with no clear D. This CDR3 comprises 14 residues. With 2 bases removed from V and 1 base from J, the gap between germline ends came to 10 bases. CDR1 is SGDLS, CDR2 YYNGEE, per germline. CDR3 nucleotides: TGTGCCAGCAGCGTTAATCAGATGTCCTACGAGCAGTACTTC. Amino acids: CASSVNQMSYEQYF.

The V call is TRBV5-1, the J call TRBJ2-6; no reliable D call. CDR3 length equals 16 residues. V lost 0 bases and J lost 2, with 9 bases in between. Germline CDR1 SGHRS, CDR2 YFSETQ. As DNA, the CDR3 is TGCGCCAGCAGCTTGGTCCCCTCCCCTGGGGCCAACGTCCTGACTTTC. Its translation is CASSLVPSPGANVLTF. Complete variable domain (other parts from reference TRBV5-1 and TRBJ2-6): KAGVTQTPRYLIKTRGQQVTLSCSPISGHRSVSWYQQTPGQGLQFLFEYFSETQRNKGNFPGRFSGRQFSNSRSEMNVSTLELGDSALYLCASSLVPSPGANVLTFGAGSRLTVL.

The chain has TRBV29-1 and TRBJ2-3; either TRBD1 or TRBD2 may supply D (5 bases each). The CDR3 is made up of 12 amino acids. Trimming took off 7 bases at V and 9 bases at J, with 17 bases between the two ends. Germline assignment: CDR1 SQVTM and CDR2 ANQGSEA. The CDR3 sequence: CSARDAQWTQYF. The CDR3 DNA is TGCAGCGCCCGGGACGCCCAGTGGACGCAGTATTTT.

This sequence joins TRBV18 and TRBJ1-1, with 9 bases lining up with TRBD1. Germline CDR1 reads KGHSH; CDR2 reads LQKENI. The CDR3 totals 15 residues. V was pared by 2 bases and J by 6 bases, with 7 bases of the junction left unmatched. This chain's CDR3 is CASSPSGTGSAEAFF. In nucleotides, the CDR3 is TGTGCCAGCTCACCATCCGGGACAGGGTCTGCTGAAGCTTTCTTT.